This T cell receptor (beta chain) was sequenced for a study of response to subunit inactivated influenza vaccine. TCRdb independently ran MiXCR on the RT-PCR reads; one entry per CDR3 protein. The table lists hundreds of thousands of distinct CDR3 sequences, approximately 13% of them singletons. For this clonotype: No antigen is known for it.

In germline, CDR1 is SGHVS, CDR2 FNYEAQ. The V and J ends lost 3 bases and 4 bases, in that order; junction bases with no gene match: 6. There are 14 residues in the CDR3. General study results and limits: The authors suggested that few new T cells are recruited per seasonal influenza vaccination.

The starting material was PBMCs from blood, obtained 14 to 15 days before vaccination. This sequence originates from a man aged 45-65 years who received an inactivated influenza vaccine. This sequence joins TRBV7-6 and TRBJ2-7; 7 bases map to TRBD1. The CDR3 DNA reads TGTGCCAGCAGCTTGTACCAGGGGGAGTACGAGCAGTACTTC. It yields the protein CASSLYQGEYEQYF.